These 21 T cell receptor beta chains share one sample of origin, sequenced in a study of T cell changes during pregnancy in multiple sclerosis. Some clones are missing from TCRdb's copy, which holds only in-frame ones; the method was immunoSEQ multiplex PCR. This sample yields 50,000 to 65,000 clones, of which 80% to 95% are seen a single time; 2.5% to 3.5% belongs to the top ten. The specimen was CD8+ T cells from peripheral blood mononuclear cells, collected in the second trimester of pregnancy. The receptors originated from a female donor with multiple sclerosis, enrolled in a pregnancy study.

CDR3 sequence (DNA): TGTGCCAGCAGCCCCCGGACAGGGGGAGGTTACGAGCAGTACTTC. Translated, it gives CASSPRTGGGYEQYF. V and J are TRBV14 and TRBJ2-7; 10 nucleotides align to TRBD1. The V gene's germline CDR1 is SGHDN and CDR2 FVKESK. With V trimmed by 4 bases and J by 4 bases, 7 bases remained unmatched. The CDR3 spans 15 residues.

The rearrangement links TRBV27 to TRBJ2-5; TRBD2 matches at 7 bases. CDR3 length: 16 amino acids. The germline V gene has CDR1 MNHEY and CDR2 SMNVEV (reference sequence). With 5 bases clipped from V and 3 bases from J, the junction kept 12 bases outside the gene matches. The CDR3 reads CASSPWWGRVKETQYF. The DNA for the CDR3 is TGTGCCAGCAGTCCGTGGTGGGGGAGGGTAAAAGAGACCCAGTACTTC.

The V call is TRBV6-6, the J call TRBJ2-1; 13 bases match TRBD2. The length of the CDR3 is 16 residues. From germline, CDR1 is MNHNY and CDR2 SVGAGI (reference sequence). Unmatched junction bases numbered 5, after V lost 5 bases and J lost 4 bases. CDR3 DNA: TGTGCCAGCAGTCCTACTAGCGGGAGGGGGTACAATGAGCAGTTCTTC. Amino acid sequence: CASSPTSGRGYNEQFF.

This sequence joins TRBV27 and TRBJ1-3; 8 nucleotides align to TRBD1. There are 15 residues in the CDR3. Germline CDR1 is MNHEY and CDR2 is SMNVEV (reference sequence). V was clipped by 3 bases and J by 1 base; unmatched bases: 2. CDR3 protein: CASSFRGPSGNTIYF. The CDR3 nucleotides read TGTGCCAGCAGTTTCAGGGGGCCGTCTGGAAACACCATATATTTT.

J is TRBJ1-1 and V is TRBV18; 7 bases agree with TRBD1. J lost 3 bases, V lost 3 bases, and 10 bases had no gene match. CDR1 KGHSH and CDR2 LQKENI come from the germline V gene. This CDR3 region has 16 residues. The CDR3 DNA reads TGTGCCAGCTCACCGACGACAGGGCTGACAGACACTGAAGCTTTCTTT. This gives the protein CASSPTTGLTDTEAFF.

The chain is built from TRBV19 and TRBJ1-2; 12 bases agree with TRBD1. Germline trimming cut 7 bases from V and 9 bases from J; bases unmatched to any gene: 12. Looked up from germline, CDR1 is LNHDA and CDR2 is SQIVND (reference sequence). This CDR3 is built from 15 residues. CDR3 bases: TGTGCCAGTACCCCCTCGGGACAGGGGGCGCTGAGCTACACCTTC. Amino acids: CASTPSGQGALSYTF.

V usage is TRBV28 and J usage is TRBJ1-5, with a weak D call TRBD1 (5 bases). The CDR3 is made up of 14 amino acids. From germline, CDR1 is MDHEN and CDR2 SYDVKM. CDR3 loop: CATSLGVGHQPQHF. CDR3 nucleotides: TGTGCAACATCCTTAGGGGTAGGGCATCAGCCCCAGCATTTT.

The V and J genes are TRBV28 and TRBJ2-1, with D tentatively TRBD2 (5 bases). V was pared by 5 bases and J by 4 bases, with 9 bases between. The CDR3 is 13 amino acids. Germline values: CDR1 MDHEN, CDR2 SYDVKM. CDR3 sequence (DNA): TGTGCCAGCAGTAGCGGATTATACAATGAGCAGTTCTTC. Translation gives CASSSGLYNEQFF.

This rearrangement joins TRBV29-1 to TRBJ2-1; a weak D match, TRBD1 (5 bases). CDR3 size: 13 residues. The germline V and J ends were trimmed by 6 bases and 0 bases, with 9 bases remaining between them. The germline V gene encodes CDR1 SQVTM and CDR2 ANQGSEA. CDR3 bases: TGCAGCGTCCCAGGGTACTCCTACAATGAGCAGTTCTTC. Its protein is CSVPGYSYNEQFF.

The chain uses TRBV11-2 and TRBJ2-7, with 10 positions matching TRBD2. The ends lost 5 bases at V and 1 base at J; junction bases unmatched: 8. The germline V gene has CDR1 SGHAT and CDR2 FQNNGV. The CDR3 extends over 16 amino acids. For the CDR3, the DNA is TGTGCCAGCAGCGTTTCTAGCGGGAGACAGTCCTACGAGCAGTACTTC. Protein sequence: CASSVSSGRQSYEQYF.

The chain is built from TRBV27 and TRBJ1-1; TRBD1 agrees at 9 bases. V gave up 6 bases and J gave up 11 bases; unmatched junction bases: 7. This CDR3 has 12 residues. CDR1 MNHEY and CDR2 SMNVEV come from the germline V gene (reference sequence). CDR3 protein: CASSTGGQWAFF. The CDR3 region has the DNA TGTGCCAGCAGCACAGGGGGCCAGTGGGCTTTCTTT.

J is TRBJ1-1 and V is TRBV27; maybe TRBD1 (5 bases). The V gene lost 3 bases and the J gene lost 6 bases, with 11 bases spanning the gap. The CDR3 totals 13 residues. Germline V gene sequence: CDR1 MNHEY, CDR2 SMNVEV (reference sequence). In nucleotides, the CDR3 is TGTGCCAGCAGTTTTTCGGGGGAGCCTGAAGCTTTCTTT. Amino acid sequence: CASSFSGEPEAFF.

The chain has TRBV5-1 and TRBJ2-7; 11 nucleotides align to TRBD1. Germline lookup yields CDR1 SGHRS and CDR2 YFSETQ. With 4 bases clipped from V and 2 bases from J, the junction kept 8 bases outside the gene matches. The length of the CDR3 is 16 residues. CDR3 region: CASSADVGQGAYEQYF. The CDR3, as DNA: TGCGCCAGCAGCGCTGATGTGGGACAGGGGGCCTACGAGCAGTACTTC.

The chain uses TRBV2 and TRBJ2-7, with 7 bases that match TRBD2. Per the germline V gene, CDR1 is SNHLY and CDR2 is FYNNEI. The CDR3 is made up of 14 amino acids. V shed 4 bases, J shed 5 bases, and the junction held 8 bases outside the gene matches. CDR3 region: CASSVGREGDEQYF. For the CDR3, the DNA is TGTGCCAGCAGTGTGGGAAGGGAGGGCGACGAGCAGTACTTC.

V gene TRBV7-9 combines with J gene TRBJ2-7, with D uncertain. V was clipped by 5 bases and J by 0 bases, with 11 bases between them. Germline V gene data show CDR1 as SEHNR and CDR2 as FQNEAQ (reference sequence). CDR3 length equals 14 residues. The CDR3 DNA reads TGTGCCAGCAGCCACCCACAGAGCTCCTACGAGCAGTACTTC. Residues: CASSHPQSSYEQYF.

Notes on this clone: The sample carries other DNA sequences with the same CDR3. The rearrangement links TRBV6-5 to TRBJ2-7; 9 positions agree with TRBD1. Germline V gene lookup returns CDR1 MNHEY and CDR2 SVGAGI. The V segment lost 6 bases and the J segment 4 bases; nucleotides outside the gene matches: 10. CDR3 length: 15 residues. The CDR3 loop is CASSLLGTGKYEQYF. Here the CDR3 DNA reads TGTGCCAGCAGCCTATTAGGGACAGGGAAGTACGAGCAGTACTTC.

This clone was seen just once. V and J are TRBV6-5 and TRBJ1-1, with TRBD1 matching 10 bases. The CDR3 is 15 amino acids. Germline lookup yields CDR1 MNHEY and CDR2 SVGAGI. J gave up 0 bases and V 6 bases, and 4 bases lay outside the gene matches. CDR3: CASSRTGGLNTEAFF. In DNA form, the CDR3 reads TGTGCCAGCAGCCGGACAGGGGGTTTGAACACTGAAGCTTTCTTT.

CDR3 sequence reads: CAIQTSSAPQYF. The DNA for the CDR3 is TGTGCCATCCAGACTAGCTCAGCACCGCAGTATTTT. V gene TRBV10-3 combines with J gene TRBJ2-3; 7 nucleotides match TRBD2. The ends lost 8 bases at V and 10 bases at J; junction bases unmatched: 9. The CDR3 runs to 12 residues. Germline V gene data show CDR1 as ENHRY and CDR2 as SYGVKD.

The rearrangement links TRBV2 to TRBJ1-1; tentatively, D is TRBD1 (5 bases). Germline assignment: CDR1 SNHLY and CDR2 FYNNEI. Trimming pared 11 bases from V and 6 bases from J, leaving 16 bases between. The CDR3 contains 12 residues. The CDR3 sequence: CAVLPGRSEAFF. The CDR3 bases are TGTGCCGTCCTCCCAGGGAGGTCTGAAGCTTTCTTT.

CDR3 coding DNA: TGTGCCAGTGGGACAGGAGGCTTCCAGCCCCAGCATTTT. It yields the protein CASGTGGFQPQHF. The rearrangement uses TRBV19 and TRBJ1-5; 8 positions agree with TRBD1. Germline CDR1 is LNHDA and CDR2 is SQIVND (reference sequence). Unmatched junction bases numbered 7, after V lost 8 bases and J lost 7 bases. The length of the CDR3 is 13 residues.

The chain employs TRBV14 and TRBJ1-1, with no clear D. Trimming removed 4 bases at V and 0 bases at J, with 15 bases between. Germline loops: CDR1 SGHDN, CDR2 FVKESK. This CDR3 region has 16 residues. This CDR3 reads CASSRRIRLLNTEAFF. The CDR3 coding sequence is TGTGCCAGCAGCCGACGCATACGACTTTTGAACACTGAAGCTTTCTTT.